These 6 T cell receptor beta chains originate from one sample sequenced in a study of neurological immune-mediated disorders (dated by TCRdb to between 2018 and 2020). Libraries were built with 5' RACE. Instrument on record: Illumina HiSeq 2500. Starting from the raw public reads, TCRdb applied fastp trimming at Q25, assembled clones with MiXCR and retained in-frame beta chains. Records with the same CDR3 protein are collapsed into one entry carrying the most frequent genes and DNA. The sample records tens of thousands of distinct CDR3 sequences, 4.5% of which are singletons. The ten largest make up 6.9% of the sample. Sequencing was performed on PBMCs. Receptors originate from a man aged 30 to 39 with multiple sclerosis.

Concerning this clonotype: A much bigger clone sits one base away, suggesting this may be a read error. The rearrangement joins TRBV11-2 to TRBJ2-2, with D perhaps matching TRBD1 or TRBD2 (5 bases each). CDR1 and CDR2 from the germline V gene are SGHAT and FQNNGV. V lost 4 bases and J lost 5, with 17 bases in between. This CDR3 region has 16 residues. The CDR3 DNA reads as TGTGCCAGCAGCTCTCCCCGAGGGACGGGAACCGGGGAGCTGTTTTTT. This encodes CASSSPRGTGTGELFF.

This clonotype was detected ten times or more. The chain uses TRBV3-1 and TRBJ2-3; D unclear. Germline V gene sequence: CDR1 LGHDT, CDR2 YNNKEL (reference sequence). Trimming pared 2 bases from V and 0 bases from J, leaving 12 bases between. This CDR3 is 16 amino acids long. The CDR3 DNA is TGTGCCAGCAGCCAACTCCAGGCTTTCAGCACAGATACGCAGTATTTT. It translates to CASSQLQAFSTDTQYF.

This clonotype was picked up many times. The genes are TRBV5-1 and TRBJ1-2, with D hard to call. CDR1 and CDR2 from the germline V gene are SGHRS and YFSETQ. This CDR3 has 13 amino acids. Trimming left V 7 bases short and J 8 bases short, with 18 bases between. DNA for the CDR3: TGCGCCAGCCGCAGGAGACTCGCGGACGGCTACACCTTC. Its protein product is CASRRRLADGYTF. Complete variable domain (other parts from reference TRBV5-1 and TRBJ1-2): KAGVTQTPRYLIKTRGQQVTLSCSPISGHRSVSWYQQTPGQGLQFLFEYFSETQRNKGNFPGRFSGRQFSNSRSEMNVSTLELGDSALYLCASRRRLADGYTFGSGTRLTVV.

This clonotype was counted at least ten times. This chain links TRBV20-1 with TRBJ2-3; tentatively, D is TRBD1 or TRBD2 (6 bases each). Germline CDR1 reads DFQATT; CDR2 reads SNEGSKA (reference sequence). This CDR3 spans 13 amino acids. Trimming stripped 6 bases from V and 0 bases from J, with 10 bases between. CDR3 in DNA: TGCAGTGCGGACGGGGGCAGCACAGATACGCAGTATTTT. Translated: CSADGGSTDTQYF.

The chain combines TRBV20-1 with TRBJ1-2; 7 bases match TRBD1. Germline V gene lookup returns CDR1 DFQATT and CDR2 SNEGSKA (reference sequence). There are 13 residues in the CDR3. V was pared by 0 bases and J by 8 bases, with 6 bases of the junction left unmatched. The CDR3 DNA is TGCAGTGCTAGAGATCGCAGGGGGGAAGGCTACACCTTC. Protein sequence: CSARDRRGEGYTF.

This clonotype was detected many times. This sequence joins TRBV20-1 and TRBJ2-1; no reliable D call. The germline V gene encodes CDR1 DFQATT and CDR2 SNEGSKA (reference sequence). The CDR3 consists of 13 residues. The ends were cut back, 6 bases at V and 4 bases at J, with 13 bases in the middle. The CDR3 DNA sequence: TGCAGTGCATTGGCACAATTATACAATGAGCAGTTCTTC. Its protein is CSALAQLYNEQFF.